This is a list of T cell receptor beta chains from one sample in a study of blood T cell repertoires in COVID-19. Sequencing used immunoSEQ multiplex PCR; TCRdb keeps in-frame clones, though not all of them. The sample has hundreds of thousands of clones; about 89% are singletons. The sequencing sample was made of peripheral blood. The receptor source for this set is a woman between 50 and 59 years old with COVID-19, enrolled during active disease. Both conserved end residues are part of each CDR3. The D gene is left open where the match is weak.

CDR3 length: 15
D gene: NA
V gene: TRBV6-5
J gene: TRBJ1-3
CDR3 protein: CASSYQGSSGNTIYF

CDR3 length: 16
D gene: NA
V gene: TRBV19
J gene: TRBJ2-1
CDR3 protein: CASSIRTMGYYNEQFF

CDR3 length: 15
D gene: NA
V gene: TRBV6-5
J gene: TRBJ2-1
CDR3 protein: CASSRGAGRRDEQFF

CDR3 length: 18
D gene: NA
V gene: TRBV13
J gene: TRBJ1-3
CDR3 protein: CASSSGSPQGHSGNTIYF

CDR3 length: 15
D gene: NA
V gene: TRBV11-2
J gene: TRBJ2-7
CDR3 protein: CASSLDTGLSYEQYF

CDR3 length: 15
D gene: TRBD1
V gene: TRBV30
J gene: TRBJ1-2
CDR3 protein: CAWSARSTGDYGYTF

CDR3 length: 15
D gene: NA
V gene: TRBV6-5
J gene: TRBJ2-5
CDR3 protein: CASRYSVGGAGTQYF

CDR3 length: 16
D gene: TRBD2
V gene: TRBV7-8
J gene: TRBJ2-1
CDR3 protein: CASSLEGTSGWDEQFF

CDR3 length: 18
D gene: TRBD2
V gene: TRBV7-2
J gene: TRBJ2-7
CDR3 protein: CASSLKALASGSLMAQYF

CDR3 length: 14
D gene: NA
V gene: TRBV3-1/TRBV3-2
J gene: TRBJ1-6
CDR3 protein: CASSQGQGNSPLHF

CDR3 length: 14
D gene: TRBD2
V gene: TRBV2
J gene: TRBJ2-3
CDR3 protein: CASLDGTRTDTQYF

CDR3 length: 19
D gene: TRBD2
V gene: TRBV6-4
J gene: TRBJ2-1
CDR3 protein: CATPPSSIGGRHNYNEQFF

CDR3 length: 16
D gene: NA
V gene: TRBV5-1
J gene: TRBJ2-6
CDR3 protein: CASSLITDPGANVLTF

CDR3 length: 13
D gene: NA
V gene: TRBV30
J gene: TRBJ1-2
CDR3 protein: CAWTPQGFRGYTF

CDR3 length: 13
D gene: NA
V gene: TRBV5-8
J gene: TRBJ1-1
CDR3 protein: CASSPLRGTEAFF

CDR3 length: 15
D gene: TRBD1
V gene: TRBV7-9
J gene: TRBJ2-3
CDR3 protein: CASSSSTGGREMQYF

CDR3 length: 15
D gene: TRBD1
V gene: TRBV5-6
J gene: TRBJ1-5
CDR3 protein: CASSNRGHSNQPQHF

CDR3 length: 15
D gene: NA
V gene: TRBV6-2/TRBV6-3
J gene: TRBJ2-7
CDR3 protein: CASSYIGNKPYEQYF

CDR3 length: 13
D gene: TRBD1
V gene: TRBV19
J gene: TRBJ2-3
CDR3 protein: CASSKTGADTQYF

CDR3 length: 15
D gene: NA
V gene: TRBV7-2
J gene: TRBJ2-2
CDR3 protein: CASSSRVGYTGELFF

CDR3 length: 17
D gene: TRBD2
V gene: TRBV19
J gene: TRBJ2-1
CDR3 protein: CASSPPAGTSKDNEQFF

CDR3 length: 15
D gene: TRBD1
V gene: TRBV7-3
J gene: TRBJ1-1
CDR3 protein: CASSSSDRGDTEAFF

CDR3 length: 14
D gene: NA
V gene: TRBV4-3
J gene: TRBJ1-2
CDR3 protein: CASSQDVLNYGYTF

CDR3 length: 14
D gene: TRBD1
V gene: TRBV10-3
J gene: TRBJ1-1
CDR3 protein: CAISKQGTNTEAFF

CDR3 length: 16
D gene: NA
V gene: TRBV4-2
J gene: TRBJ1-3
CDR3 protein: CASSQGAGPTGNTIYF

CDR3 length: 14
D gene: TRBD1
V gene: TRBV6-5
J gene: TRBJ2-7
CDR3 protein: CASSHTGGPYEQYF

CDR3 length: 15
D gene: TRBD2
V gene: TRBV19
J gene: TRBJ2-4
CDR3 protein: CASSIGGGAKNIQYF

CDR3 length: 18
D gene: TRBD2
V gene: TRBV5-5
J gene: TRBJ2-1
CDR3 protein: CASSSLAPGLAGGNEQFF

CDR3 length: 15
D gene: NA
V gene: TRBV7-9
J gene: TRBJ1-1
CDR3 protein: CASSQNRAGGTEAFF

CDR3 length: 15
D gene: NA
V gene: TRBV5-1
J gene: TRBJ1-6
CDR3 protein: CASSLAVAGNSPLHF

CDR3 length: 15
D gene: NA
V gene: TRBV7-2
J gene: TRBJ2-5
CDR3 protein: CASSTTGQVWGDQYF

CDR3 length: 12
D gene: NA
V gene: TRBV30
J gene: TRBJ2-3
CDR3 protein: CAWTDITDTQYF

CDR3 length: 14
D gene: NA
V gene: TRBV6-5
J gene: TRBJ2-7
CDR3 protein: CASSYLGGSYEQYF

CDR3 length: 14
D gene: NA
V gene: TRBV27
J gene: TRBJ2-1
CDR3 protein: CASSLGLADNEQFF

CDR3 length: 16
D gene: NA
V gene: TRBV6-1
J gene: TRBJ1-2
CDR3 protein: CASSEGRGAGSYGYTF

CDR3 length: 14
D gene: NA
V gene: TRBV19
J gene: TRBJ1-1
CDR3 protein: CASTLGGFDTEAFF

CDR3 length: 13
D gene: NA
V gene: TRBV27
J gene: TRBJ1-2
CDR3 protein: CASRPSGSYGYTF

CDR3 length: 17
D gene: NA
V gene: TRBV11-2
J gene: TRBJ2-7
CDR3 protein: CASSLDAGTGNSYEQYF

CDR3 length: 18
D gene: TRBD1
V gene: TRBV4-1
J gene: TRBJ1-5
CDR3 protein: CASSQVGQGARSNQPQHF

CDR3 length: 15
D gene: TRBD1
V gene: TRBV5-1
J gene: TRBJ1-4
CDR3 protein: CASSSGQGKNEKLFF

CDR3 length: 14
D gene: NA
V gene: TRBV5-1
J gene: TRBJ1-3
CDR3 protein: CASSLSGFGNTIYF

CDR3 length: 13
D gene: NA
V gene: TRBV12-3/TRBV12-4
J gene: TRBJ1-5
CDR3 protein: CASSRQTNQPQHF

CDR3 length: 16
D gene: TRBD1
V gene: TRBV27
J gene: TRBJ2-5
CDR3 protein: CASRTSPGQRQETQYF

CDR3 length: 13
D gene: TRBD1
V gene: TRBV12-3/TRBV12-4
J gene: TRBJ1-1
CDR3 protein: CASSLNRGTEAFF

CDR3 length: 15
D gene: NA
V gene: TRBV6-4
J gene: TRBJ1-1
CDR3 protein: CASSDSGRMNTEAFF

CDR3 length: 17
D gene: NA
V gene: TRBV7-9
J gene: TRBJ1-5
CDR3 protein: CASSLGVGRGIGQPQHF